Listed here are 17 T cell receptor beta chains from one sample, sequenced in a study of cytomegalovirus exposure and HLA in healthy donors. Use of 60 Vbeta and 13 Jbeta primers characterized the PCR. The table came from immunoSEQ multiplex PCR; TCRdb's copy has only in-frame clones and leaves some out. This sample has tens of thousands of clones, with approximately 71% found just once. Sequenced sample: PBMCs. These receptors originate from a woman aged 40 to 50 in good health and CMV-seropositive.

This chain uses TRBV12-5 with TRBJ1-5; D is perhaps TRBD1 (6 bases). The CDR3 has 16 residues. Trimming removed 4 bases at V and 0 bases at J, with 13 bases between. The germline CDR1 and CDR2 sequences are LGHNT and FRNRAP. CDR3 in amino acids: CASGSPQGYSNQPQHF. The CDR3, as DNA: TGTGCTAGTGGTTCGCCCCAGGGGTATAGCAATCAGCCCCAGCATTTT.

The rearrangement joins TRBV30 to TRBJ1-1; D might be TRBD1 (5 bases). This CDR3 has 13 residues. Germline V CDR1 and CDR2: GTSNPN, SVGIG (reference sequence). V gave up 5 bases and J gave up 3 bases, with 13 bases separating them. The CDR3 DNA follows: TGTGCCTGGTTTCGGGACTCCTACACTGAAGCTTTCTTT. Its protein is CAWFRDSYTEAFF.

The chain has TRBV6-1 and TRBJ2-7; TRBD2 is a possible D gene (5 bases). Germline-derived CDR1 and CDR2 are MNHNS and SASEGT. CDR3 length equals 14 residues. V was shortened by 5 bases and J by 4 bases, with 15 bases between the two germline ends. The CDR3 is CASSRRTSGYEQYF. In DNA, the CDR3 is TGTGCCAGCAGTCGCAGGACGTCGGGGTACGAGCAGTACTTC.

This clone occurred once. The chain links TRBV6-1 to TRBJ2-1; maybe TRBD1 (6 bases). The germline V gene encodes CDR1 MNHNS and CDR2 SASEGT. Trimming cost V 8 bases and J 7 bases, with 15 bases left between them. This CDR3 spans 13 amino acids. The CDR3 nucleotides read TGTGCCAGCGGGGGTGAAGGGGGAAATGAGCAGTTCTTC. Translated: CASGGEGGNEQFF.

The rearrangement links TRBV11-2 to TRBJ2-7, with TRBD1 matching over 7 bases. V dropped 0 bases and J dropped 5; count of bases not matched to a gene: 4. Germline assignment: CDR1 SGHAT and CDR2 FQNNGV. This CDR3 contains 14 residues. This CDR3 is CASSLDRGQNEQYF. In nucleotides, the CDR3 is TGTGCCAGCAGCTTAGATAGGGGACAGAACGAGCAGTACTTC.

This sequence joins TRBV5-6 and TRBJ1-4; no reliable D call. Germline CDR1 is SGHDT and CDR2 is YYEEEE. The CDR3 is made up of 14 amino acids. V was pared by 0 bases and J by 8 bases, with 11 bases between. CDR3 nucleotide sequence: TGTGCCAGCAGCTTGGGGGGAGGCCGGGAAAAACTGTTTTTT. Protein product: CASSLGGGREKLFF.

This CDR3 reads CASSQATSGGGTDTQYF. CDR3 DNA: TGTGCCAGCAGCCAAGCGACTAGCGGGGGGGGCACAGATACGCAGTATTTT. This chain joins TRBV4-2 and TRBJ2-3; 14 bases fit TRBD2. The CDR3 sequence is 17 residues long. V lost 1 base, J lost 1 base, and 1 base stayed unmatched. Germline V gene data show CDR1 as LGHNA and CDR2 as YNFKEQ.

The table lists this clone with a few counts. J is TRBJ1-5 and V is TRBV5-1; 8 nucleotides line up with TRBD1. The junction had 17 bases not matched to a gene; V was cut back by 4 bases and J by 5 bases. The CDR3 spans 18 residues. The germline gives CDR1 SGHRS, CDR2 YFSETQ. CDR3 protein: CASSVSGTGNRRDQPQHF. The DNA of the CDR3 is TGCGCCAGCAGCGTCTCCGGGACAGGAAATCGGCGAGATCAGCCCCAGCATTTT.

CDR3 DNA sequence: TGTGCCATCAGTGAGCTAGCCGGGACAGTATCTGGAAACACCATATATTTT. This sequence encodes CAISELAGTVSGNTIYF. The V call is TRBV10-3, the J call TRBJ1-3; 7 nucleotides agree with TRBD1. Germline V lookup: CDR1 ENHRY, CDR2 SYGVKD. Trimming removed 2 bases from V and 1 base from J; junction bases left unmatched: 8. The CDR3 runs to 17 residues.

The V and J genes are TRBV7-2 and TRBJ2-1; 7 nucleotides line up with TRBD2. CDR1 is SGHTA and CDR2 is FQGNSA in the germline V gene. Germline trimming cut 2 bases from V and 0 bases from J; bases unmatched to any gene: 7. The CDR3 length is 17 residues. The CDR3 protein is CASSLTAGPSSYNEQFF. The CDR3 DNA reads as TGTGCCAGCAGCTTAACAGCGGGACCCAGCTCCTACAATGAGCAGTTCTTC.

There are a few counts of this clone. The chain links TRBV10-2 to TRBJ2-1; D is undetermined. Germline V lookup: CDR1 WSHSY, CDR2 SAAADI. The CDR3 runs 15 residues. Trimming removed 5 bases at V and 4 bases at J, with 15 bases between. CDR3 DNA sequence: TGCGCCAGCAGTCCCGGTACGCCGTCGTACAATGAGCAGTTCTTC. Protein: CASSPGTPSYNEQFF.

The CDR3 reads CASSKLGEVNTGELFF. The CDR3 DNA follows: TGTGCCAGCAGCAAGCTAGGGGAAGTAAACACCGGGGAGCTGTTTTTT. This sequence joins TRBV21-1 and TRBJ2-2; the table assigns TRBD1, which was not confirmed against the DNA. TRBV21-1 represents a pseudogene. CDR3 size: 16 residues.

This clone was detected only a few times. CDR3 nucleotides: TGTGCCAGCAGCCCAGGGCGCACAGGCGGACGTGAAAAACTGTTTTTT. It encodes CASSPGRTGGREKLFF. The genes are TRBV7-2 and TRBJ1-4, with a tentative D call TRBD1 (5 bases). The CDR3 sequence is 16 residues long. The germline gives CDR1 SGHTA, CDR2 FQGNSA. The V and J ends lost 5 bases and 7 bases respectively, with 20 bases between them.

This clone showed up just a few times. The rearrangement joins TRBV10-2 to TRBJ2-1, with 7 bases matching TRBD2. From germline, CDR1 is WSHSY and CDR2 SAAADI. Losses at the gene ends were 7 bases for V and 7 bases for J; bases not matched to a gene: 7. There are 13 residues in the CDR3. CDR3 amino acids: CASKDWGGNEQFF. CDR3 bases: TGCGCCAGCAAAGACTGGGGAGGGAATGAGCAGTTCTTC.

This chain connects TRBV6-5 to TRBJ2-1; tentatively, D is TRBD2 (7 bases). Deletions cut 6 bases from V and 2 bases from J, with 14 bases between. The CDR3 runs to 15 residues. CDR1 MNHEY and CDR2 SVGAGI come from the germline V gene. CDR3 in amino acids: CASSPGGLTYNEQFF. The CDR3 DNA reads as TGTGCCAGCAGCCCCGGGGGGCTCACCTACAATGAGCAGTTCTTC.

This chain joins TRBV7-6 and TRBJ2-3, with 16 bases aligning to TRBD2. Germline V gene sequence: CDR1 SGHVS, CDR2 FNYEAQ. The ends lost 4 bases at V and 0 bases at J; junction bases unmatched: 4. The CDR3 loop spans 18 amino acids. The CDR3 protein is CASSSGTSGGDSTDTQYF. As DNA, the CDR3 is TGTGCCAGCAGCTCCGGGACTAGCGGGGGGGATAGCACAGATACGCAGTATTTT.

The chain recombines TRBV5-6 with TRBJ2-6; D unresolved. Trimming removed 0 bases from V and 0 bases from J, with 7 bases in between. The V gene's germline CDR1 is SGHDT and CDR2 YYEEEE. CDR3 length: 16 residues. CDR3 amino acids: CASSLEQSSGANVLTF. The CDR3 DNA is TGTGCCAGCAGCTTGGAACAAAGCTCTGGGGCCAACGTCCTGACTTTC.